Below are 23 T cell receptor beta chains sequenced from a single sample in a study of T cell clonality in common variable immunodeficiency. Findings of the study overall: In common variable immunodeficiency, TCR beta chains reportedly carried fewer deletions and N-nucleotide insertions.

Only in-frame clones appear in the TCRdb table, and some are missing; sequencing was by immunoSEQ multiplex PCR. This sample carries approximately 15,000 clones, none of them present only once. These receptors are not linked to any known antigen. Material for sequencing was peripheral blood mononuclear cells. Every receptor here comes from a human donor with common variable immunodeficiency.

This clone appeared a few times. The read halts 3 residues ahead of the CDR3 end, with the missing end drawn from the germline J gene. This chain joins TRBV6-2 or TRBV6-3 and TRBJ2-5; weak D call: TRBD1 (5 bases). CDR3 size: 17 residues. Germline V lookup: CDR1 MNHEY, CDR2 SVGEGT. Trimming pared 6 bases from V and 4 bases from J, leaving 24 bases between. CDR3 in amino acids: CASSYPAGSGFGETQYF. The part of the CDR3 DNA that was read is TGTGCCAGCAGCTACCCGGCAGGGTCGGGTTTCGGAGAGACC.

This clone was seen more than once but under ten times. The CDR3 end is not reached by the read, which stops 3 residues before it; the germline J gene fills it in. J is TRBJ1-6 and V is TRBV7-9, with TRBD1 identical over 8 bases. Germline CDR1 and CDR2: SEHNR and FQNEAQ (reference sequence). V shed 7 bases, J shed 4 bases, and the junction held 6 bases outside the gene matches. The CDR3 runs 15 residues. The covered CDR3 bases are TGTGCCAGCACCGGACAGGGTTTATATAATTCACCC. Translation gives CASTGQGLYNSP. In full, the CDR3 reads CASTGQGLYNSPLHF. The whole variable domain, remainder taken from reference TRBV7-9 and TRBJ1-6, is DTGVSQNPRHKITKRGQNVTFRCDPISEHNRLYWYRQTLGQGPEFLTYFQNEAQLEKSRLLSDRFSAERPKGSFSTLEIQRTEQGDSAMYLCASTGQGLYNSPLHFGNGTRLTVT.

Comment on this clone: The read ends 3 residues before the CDR3 terminus; that terminus is restored from the germline J gene. This chain connects TRBV30 to TRBJ2-7; D uncertain. This CDR3 spans 15 amino acids. Trimming took off 1 base at V and 1 base at J, with 14 bases between the two ends. Germline V gene lookup returns CDR1 GTSNPN and CDR2 SVGIG (reference sequence). The CDR3 loop is CAWSASDRTSYEQYF. The DNA read from the CDR3 is TGTGCCTGGAGTGCAAGCGACCGAACGTCCTACGAG. Full variable domain (rest looked up from reference TRBV30 and TRBJ2-7): SQTIHQWPATLVQPVGSPLSLECTVEGTSNPNLYWYRQAAGRGLQLLFYSVGIGQISSEVPQNLSASRPQDRQFILSSKKLLLSDSGFYLCAWSASDRTSYEQYFGPGTRLTVT.

Details on this clone: Read coverage stops 3 residues before the CDR3 terminus; the germline J gene supplies the remainder. The chain is built from TRBV18 and TRBJ2-2; no definite D call. The V gene lost 3 bases and the J gene lost 6 bases, with 11 bases spanning the gap. The CDR3 sequence is 14 residues long. Germline V lookup: CDR1 KGHSH, CDR2 LQKENI. CDR3 DNA (partial): TGTGCCAGCTCACCCATTACTACGGCCGGGGAG. The encoded protein is CASSPITTAGE. In full, the CDR3 is CASSPITTAGELFF.

This clone was recorded many times. Sequencing ends 3 residues short of the CDR3 end; the germline J gene provides the rest. The V and J genes are TRBV6-1 and TRBJ1-1, with 7 nucleotides matching TRBD1. Per the germline V gene, CDR1 is MNHNS and CDR2 is SASEGT. The CDR3 covers 13 residues. The CDR3 reads CASSEARGRRAFF. CDR3 DNA (partial): TGTGCCAGCAGTGAAGCGAGGGGGCGGAGG.

This clone turned up a few times. The read terminates 3 residues before the CDR3 end, so the remaining end is supplied by the germline J gene. The chain has TRBV30 and TRBJ2-7, with a possible D match to TRBD1 (6 bases). This CDR3 has 13 amino acids. V lost 4 bases and J lost 0, with 10 bases in between. CDR1 is GTSNPN, CDR2 SVGIG, per germline (reference sequence). CDR3 DNA, as far as it was read: TGTGCCTGGACTGGACAGAGCTCCTACGAG. Translating gives CAWTGQSSYE. The whole CDR3 sequence is CAWTGQSSYEQYF.

By proportion, this clone is medium-sized. The read terminates 3 residues ahead of where the CDR3 ends, so the germline J gene completes it. V gene TRBV5-6 combines with J gene TRBJ2-1, with TRBD1 matching 8 bases. This CDR3 spans 14 amino acids. Germline values: CDR1 SGHDT, CDR2 YYEEEE. V lost 0 bases to trimming and J lost 6 bases; unmatched junction nucleotides: 2. CDR3 bases read: TGTGCCAGCAGCTTGGGACAGGGGATCAATGAG. Translation gives CASSLGQGINE. From start to end, the CDR3 is CASSLGQGINEQFF.

To note about this clone: The read gets to within 3 residues of the CDR3 end, and the germline J gene fills in the rest. The V gene is TRBV7-2, the J gene TRBJ2-1; TRBD2 agrees at 9 bases. This CDR3 is 14 amino acids long. CDR1 and CDR2 (germline): SGHTA, FQGNSA. J gave up 4 bases and V 9 bases, and 7 bases lay outside the gene matches. Incomplete CDR3 DNA: TGTGCCAGTGAACGGACTAGCGATTACAATGAG. It codes for CASERTSDYNE. The entire CDR3 protein reads CASERTSDYNEQFF.

About this clone itself: The missing CDR3 end, 3 residues past where the read stops, is filled in from the germline J gene. The J gene is TRBJ1-1, the V gene TRBV18; D remains unclear. This CDR3 contains 14 residues. Trimming removed 3 bases from V and 3 bases from J, with 11 bases in between. Germline CDR1 reads KGHSH; CDR2 reads LQKENI. The CDR3 here is CASSPVEGHTEAFF. The sequenced CDR3 bases are TGTGCCAGCTCACCCGTTGAAGGGCACACTGAA. The full variable domain, its missing parts supplied by reference TRBV18 and TRBJ1-1, is NAGVMQNPRHLVRRRGQEARLRCSPMKGHSHVYWYRQLPEEGLKFMVYLQKENIIDESGMPKERFSAEFPKEGPSILRIQQVVRGDSAAYFCASSPVEGHTEAFFGQGTRLTVV.

For this clone: Sequencing ends 3 residues short of the CDR3 end; the germline J gene provides the rest. The V call is TRBV18, the J call TRBJ1-5; D is undetermined. The CDR3 is 14 residues long. In germline, CDR1 is KGHSH, CDR2 LQKENI. Deletions cut 5 bases from V and 4 bases from J, with 12 bases between. CDR3 DNA, as far as it was read: TGTGCCAGCTCATTAGGGTACGGAAATCAGCCC. This codes for CASSLGYGNQP. The complete CDR3 protein is CASSLGYGNQPQHF.

This clone was detected a few times. The read ends 3 residues before the CDR3 terminus; that terminus is restored from the germline J gene. The chain recombines TRBV5-1 with TRBJ2-7; tentative D call: TRBD1 (6 bases). Trimming took 0 bases from V and 6 from J, leaving 13 bases between them. There are 14 residues in the CDR3. CDR1 is SGHRS and CDR2 is YFSETQ in the germline V gene. Here the CDR3 reads CASSLAALRGEQYF. The CDR3 DNA, read in part, is TGCGCCAGCAGCTTGGCAGCTCTCAGGGGCGAG.

This clone was observed a handful of times. The CDR3 goes on 3 residues after the read ends, and that part is filled in from the germline J gene. The genes are TRBV18 and TRBJ2-3; tentatively, D is TRBD1 (6 bases). This CDR3 is 15 amino acids long. V lost 3 bases and J 2 bases, leaving 12 bases between the germline ends. Germline CDR1 is KGHSH and CDR2 is LQKENI. The DNA read from the CDR3 is TGTGCCAGCTCACCCCCTGACAGGTTCACAGATACG. Protein sequence: CASSPPDRFTDT. The full CDR3 reads CASSPPDRFTDTQYF.

Notes on this clone: Read coverage stops 3 residues before the CDR3 terminus; the germline J gene supplies the remainder. The chain employs TRBV19 and TRBJ1-2, with D perhaps TRBD1 (6 bases). The CDR3 spans 14 residues. Looked up from germline, CDR1 is LNHDA and CDR2 is SQIVND (reference sequence). Incomplete CDR3 DNA: TGTGCCAGTAGTACCAGCGGACAGAATCTGGGC. Protein product: CASSTSGQNLG. From start to end, the CDR3 is CASSTSGQNLGYTF.

As concerns this clone: The CDR3 end falls 3 residues outside the read, so it is completed with the germline J gene. This sequence joins TRBV5-1 and TRBJ2-1, with 7 bases fitting TRBD1. The V segment lost 2 bases and the J segment 5 bases; nucleotides outside the gene matches: 10. The CDR3 is 16 residues long. Looked up from germline, CDR1 is SGHRS and CDR2 is YFSETQ. CDR3 DNA, as far as it was read: TGCGCCAGCAGCTTTTTGGCAAGGGGGCTCGACAATGAG. Its translation: CASSFLARGLDNE. The entire CDR3 reads CASSFLARGLDNEQFF.

This clone was seen more than once but under ten times. The CDR3 DNA, read in part, is TGTGCCAGCAGTGTGGGACTTGGGGAAGAGACC. Translation gives CASSVGLGEET. The CDR3 reads in full as CASSVGLGEETQYF. J is TRBJ2-5 and V is TRBV2, with a tentative D call TRBD2 (6 bases). The read falls 3 residues short of the CDR3 end, and the missing part is taken from the germline J gene. Germline CDR1 is SNHLY and CDR2 is FYNNEI. The CDR3 has 14 residues. V was cut by 4 bases and J by 3 bases, with 12 bases left in between.

This clone was counted at least ten times. The read halts 3 residues ahead of the CDR3 end, with the missing end drawn from the germline J gene. This chain connects TRBV6-1 to TRBJ2-7; TRBD1 matches 7 bases. Losses at the gene ends were 4 bases for V and 0 bases for J; bases not matched to a gene: 3. Per the germline V gene, CDR1 is MNHNS and CDR2 is SASEGT. This CDR3 is 14 amino acids long. This CDR3 is CASSGDSHSYEQYF. Partial CDR3 DNA: TGTGCCAGCAGTGGGGACAGCCACTCCTACGAG.

This clone was seen only a few times. The CDR3 is cut off 3 residues early in the read; its end comes from the germline J gene. The chain combines TRBV13 with TRBJ2-5; no clear D gene. CDR3 length: 13 residues. Germline V lookup: CDR1 PRHDT, CDR2 FYEKMQ (reference sequence). Deletions cut 1 base from V and 1 base from J, with 4 bases between. The CDR3 protein is CASSLAFQETQYF. The DNA read from the CDR3 is TGTGCCAGCAGCTTAGCCTTCCAAGAGACC.

Points on this clone: The observed sequence ends 3 residues before the CDR3 terminus, with the missing tail filled in from the germline J gene. The chain has TRBV20-1 and TRBJ2-1, with 9 bases identical to TRBD2. Germline values: CDR1 DFQATT, CDR2 SNEGSKA (reference sequence). Losses at the gene ends were 6 bases for V and 4 bases for J; bases not matched to a gene: 10. This CDR3 is 15 amino acids long. CDR3 amino acids: CSADPGTSNYNEQFF. The sequenced part of the CDR3 DNA is TGCAGTGCGGATCCCGGGACTAGCAATTACAATGAG.

This clone was detected only a few times. The CDR3 extends 3 residues past the end of the read, so its final part is completed from the germline J gene. The J gene is TRBJ1-3, the V gene TRBV7-9, with a weak D call TRBD1 (5 bases). Germline lookup yields CDR1 SEHNR and CDR2 FQNEAQ (reference sequence). This CDR3 has 15 residues. The V gene lost 0 bases and the J gene lost 3 bases, with 9 bases spanning the gap. The CDR3 loop is CASSLARGYGNTIYF. The CDR3 DNA, read in part, is TGTGCCAGCAGCTTAGCGCGGGGGTATGGAAACACC.

This clone was recorded at least ten times. Read sequence stops 3 residues before the CDR3 end, and the germline J gene provides the missing end. The rearrangement links TRBV18 to TRBJ1-6; 9 positions match TRBD1. V dropped 3 bases and J dropped 10; count of bases not matched to a gene: 13. Germline assignment: CDR1 KGHSH and CDR2 LQKENI. The CDR3 is 17 amino acids. The chain's CDR3 is CASSPQGTGNRESPLHF. The DNA read from the CDR3 is TGTGCCAGCTCACCCCAGGGGACAGGGAATCGAGAATCACCC. Variable domain in full (rest from reference TRBV18 and TRBJ1-6): NAGVMQNPRHLVRRRGQEARLRCSPMKGHSHVYWYRQLPEEGLKFMVYLQKENIIDESGMPKERFSAEFPKEGPSILRIQQVVRGDSAAYFCASSPQGTGNRESPLHFGNGTRLTVT.

A word on this clone: From the germline J gene comes the end of the CDR3, since the read stops 3 residues before it. The rearrangement joins TRBV7-2 to TRBJ1-2; TRBD1 might be the D (5 bases). V lost 4 bases, J lost 4 bases, and 16 bases lay in between. CDR1 is SGHTA, CDR2 FQGNSA, per germline. The CDR3 has 15 amino acids. CDR3: CASSSPMRGSYGYTF. CDR3 DNA (partial): TGTGCCAGCAGCTCCCCCATGCGGGGGAGCTATGGC.

Of note for this clone: The observed sequence ends 3 residues before the CDR3 terminus, with the missing tail filled in from the germline J gene. This sequence joins TRBV2 and TRBJ2-7; a possible D gene is TRBD2 (5 bases). The ends were cut back, 5 bases at V and 5 bases at J, with 10 bases in the middle. The CDR3 extends over 12 amino acids. Germline lookup yields CDR1 SNHLY and CDR2 FYNNEI. CDR3 sequence: CASSLDGDEQYF. The part of the CDR3 DNA that was read is TGTGCCAGCAGTCTCGACGGGGACGAG. Full variable domain (missing parts from reference TRBV2 and TRBJ2-7): EPEVTQTPSHQVTQMGQEVILRCVPISNHLYFYWYRQILGQKVEFLVSFYNNEISEKSEIFDDQFSVERPDGSNFTLKIRSTKLEDSAMYFCASSLDGDEQYFGPGTRLTVT.

For this clone: The read stops 3 residues short of the end of the CDR3; the missing end is completed from the germline J gene. The chain uses TRBV7-9 and TRBJ2-1; 8 bases match TRBD2. CDR3 length: 15 amino acids. In germline, CDR1 is SEHNR, CDR2 FQNEAQ (reference sequence). Trimming took 1 base from V and 7 from J; bases not matched to a gene: 6. The sequenced CDR3 bases are TGTGCCAGCAGCTTAGAGGTAGCGGGGACTAATGAG. Translation gives CASSLEVAGTNE. The CDR3 reads in full as CASSLEVAGTNEQFF.